The sequence of this T cell receptor (beta chain) was determined in a study of T-cell reconstitution after alpha-beta-depleted transplantation in children. Study outcomes and limitations: Several patients had high TCRbeta diversity at day 60; it came from surviving recipient T cells and thymic progenitors. Reports say that about two months after transplant, the alpha-beta T cells came out of several hundred graft clones that had expanded. T-cell numbers and diversity, one year after transplant, stemmed largely from T cells that were newly produced.

The CDR3 runs 16 residues. Trimming stripped 1 base from V and 4 bases from J, with 18 bases between. Germline lookup yields CDR1 DFQATT and CDR2 SNEGSKA (reference sequence). A note on this clonotype: Its specificity is not known.

Molecular barcoding with unique molecular identifiers was used for the TCRbeta library. TCRdb called the PCR reads again in MiXCR, with one record for every CDR3 protein. Of tens of thousands of distinct CDR3 sequences in the sample, roughly 45% were seen once. The chain uses TRBV20-1 and TRBJ2-3; tentative D call: TRBD1 (5 bases). Sequences were derived from PBMCs, mostly from graft donor cells, sampled 360 days after TCRalphabeta/CD19-depleted stem cell transplant. The clonotype originates from a male patient between 5 and 17 years old who had a stem cell transplant for acute lymphoblastic leukemia, so the T cells may come from the graft donor. The CDR3 spells CSARANWLVGADTQYF. The CDR3 nucleotides are TGCAGTGCTAGAGCGAACTGGCTAGTAGGGGCAGATACGCAGTATTTT.